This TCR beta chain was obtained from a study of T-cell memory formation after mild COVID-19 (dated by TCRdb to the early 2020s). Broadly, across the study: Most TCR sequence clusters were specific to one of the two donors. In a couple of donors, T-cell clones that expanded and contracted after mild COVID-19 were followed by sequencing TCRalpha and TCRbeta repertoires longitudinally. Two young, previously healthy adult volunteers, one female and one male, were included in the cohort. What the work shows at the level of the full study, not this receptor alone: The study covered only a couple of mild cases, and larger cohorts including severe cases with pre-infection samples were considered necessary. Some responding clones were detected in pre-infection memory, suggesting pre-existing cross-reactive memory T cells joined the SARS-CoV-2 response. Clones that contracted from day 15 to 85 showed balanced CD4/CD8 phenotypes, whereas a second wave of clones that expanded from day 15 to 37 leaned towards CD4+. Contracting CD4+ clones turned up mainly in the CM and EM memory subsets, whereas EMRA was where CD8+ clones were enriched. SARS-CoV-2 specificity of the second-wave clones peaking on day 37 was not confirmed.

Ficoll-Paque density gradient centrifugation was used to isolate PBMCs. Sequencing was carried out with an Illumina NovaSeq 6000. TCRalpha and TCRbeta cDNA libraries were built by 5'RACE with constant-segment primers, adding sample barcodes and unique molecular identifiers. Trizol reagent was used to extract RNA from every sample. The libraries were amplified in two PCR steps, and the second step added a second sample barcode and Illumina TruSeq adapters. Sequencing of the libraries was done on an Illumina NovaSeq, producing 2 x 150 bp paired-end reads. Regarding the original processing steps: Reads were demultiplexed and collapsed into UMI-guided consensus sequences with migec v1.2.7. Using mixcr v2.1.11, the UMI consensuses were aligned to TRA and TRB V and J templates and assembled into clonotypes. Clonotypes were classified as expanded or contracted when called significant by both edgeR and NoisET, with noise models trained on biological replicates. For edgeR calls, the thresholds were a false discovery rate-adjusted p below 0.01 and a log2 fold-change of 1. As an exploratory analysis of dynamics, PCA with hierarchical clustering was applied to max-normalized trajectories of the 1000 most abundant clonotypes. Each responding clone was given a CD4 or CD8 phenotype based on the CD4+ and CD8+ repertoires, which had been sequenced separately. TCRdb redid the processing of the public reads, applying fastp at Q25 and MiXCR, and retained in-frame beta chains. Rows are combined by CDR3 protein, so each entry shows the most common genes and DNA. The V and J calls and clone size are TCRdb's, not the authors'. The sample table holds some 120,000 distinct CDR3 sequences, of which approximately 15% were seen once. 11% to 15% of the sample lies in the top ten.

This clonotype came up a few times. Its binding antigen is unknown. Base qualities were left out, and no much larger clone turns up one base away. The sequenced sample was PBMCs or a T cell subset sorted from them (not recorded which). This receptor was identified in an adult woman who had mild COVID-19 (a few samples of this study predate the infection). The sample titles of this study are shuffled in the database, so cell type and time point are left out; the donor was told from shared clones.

In nucleotides, the sequence is TGTGCCACCAGTGATGACAGGAGCAATCAGCCCCAGCATTTT. Its amino acids are CATSDDRSNQPQHF. The chain employs TRBV24-1 and TRBJ1-5; D gene: possibly TRBD1, on 6 matching bases. Reading from cysteine to phenylalanine, the CDR3 counts 14 amino acids. Of all the DNA, just the CDR3 is kept, 42 bases in frame from base 1. The V end loses 3 bases and the J end loses 1 base, and a stretch of 6 bases separates them. CDR1 KGHDR and CDR2 SFDVKD are derived from the germline V gene.